The clone carrying this T cell receptor (beta chain) was recorded at least ten times. Preparation of the TCRbeta library was carried out with unique molecular identifiers. TCRdb recomputed calls from the PCR reads with MiXCR, one row per CDR3 protein. The sample holds 500,000 to 600,000 distinct CDR3 sequences; around 19% are singletons and the top ten take more than 2.5%. CDR1 SEHNR and CDR2 FQNEAQ come from the germline V gene (reference sequence). The junction had 10 bases not matched to a gene; V was cut back by 5 bases and J by 5 bases. The CDR3 contains 15 residues. These data originate in a study of T-cell reconstitution after alpha-beta-depleted transplantation in children.

The specimen comprised PBMCs from the stem cell graft donor, sampled from the stem cell graft. This chain connects TRBV7-9 to TRBJ2-7, with 9 positions matching TRBD2. This sequence originates from a human donor who donated a stem cell graft to a child with acute lymphoblastic leukemia. The chain's CDR3 is CASSLGASGNNEQYF. CDR3 DNA sequence: TGTGCCAGCAGCCTAGGCGCTAGCGGGAATAACGAGCAGTACTTC. Together with reference TRBV7-9 and TRBJ2-7, the CDR3 gives the full variable domain: DTGVSQNPRHKITKRGQNVTFRCDPISEHNRLYWYRQTLGQGPEFLTYFQNEAQLEKSRLLSDRFSAERPKGSFSTLEIQRTEQGDSAMYLCASSLGASGNNEQYFGPGTRLTVT.